This T cell receptor beta chain was found in a study of cytomegalovirus exposure and HLA in healthy donors. Study-wide results and limits: Reportedly, TCR beta sequences accurately predicted HLA-A and HLA-B alleles in most subjects. Excluded: some indistinguishable V segments such as TRBV6-2 and TRBV6-3. As was reported, the classifier diagnosed cytomegalovirus status with high specificity and sensitivity. A later analysis linked a missense variant in DCLRE1C to the trimming of TCR beta V and J genes.

PCR employed 60 Vbeta and 13 Jbeta primers. Some clones are missing from TCRdb's copy, which holds only in-frame ones; the method was immunoSEQ multiplex PCR. The sample gives 120,000 to 150,000 clones, over 60% of which show up once; 2.5% to 3.5% is in the top ten. The CDR3 runs to 13 residues. Germline V gives CDR1 SGHTA, CDR2 FQGNSA. V dropped 3 bases and J dropped 0 bases, with 5 bases sitting between them. With regard to this clone: Its antigen is unidentified.

Sequenced input: PBMCs. The chain couples TRBV7-2 to TRBJ1-2; D remains ambiguous. This receptor was identified in a woman aged 25 to 39 in good health and CMV-seropositive. CDR3 sequence: CASSFAANYGYTF. The CDR3 DNA reads TGTGCCAGCAGCTTCGCGGCTAACTATGGCTACACCTTC.